This T cell receptor (beta chain) was retrieved from a study of T cell responses to AZD1222 COVID-19 vaccine. Regarding the study as a whole: Spike was spanned by vaccine-associated CD4 TCRs, which were dominant at 160-218 and 743-854.

Concerning this clone: Antigen unknown.

Trimming removed 1 base from V and 2 bases from J, with 6 bases in between. Germline CDR1 is SNHLY and CDR2 is FYNNEI. The CDR3 sequence is 15 residues long. Here immunoSEQ multiplex PCR was the method, and the copy in TCRdb shows in-frame clones only, minus some. This table has 95,000 to 150,000 clones, 80% to 90% appearing once. The specimen was peripheral blood, collected 28 days after the second AZD1222 dose. The rearrangement links TRBV2 to TRBJ2-6; no reliable D call. This receptor was taken from an adult who received the AZD1222 COVID-19 vaccine. The CDR3 DNA follows: TGTGCCAGCAGTGAAGTTGGTGCTGGGGCCAACGTCCTGACTTTC. Translating it yields CASSEVGAGANVLTF. The complete variable domain, with remaining parts taken from reference TRBV2 and TRBJ2-6, reads EPEVTQTPSHQVTQMGQEVILRCVPISNHLYFYWYRQILGQKVEFLVSFYNNEISEKSEIFDDQFSVERPDGSNFTLKIRSTKLEDSAMYFCASSEVGAGANVLTFGAGSRLTVL.